This TCR beta chain was found in a study of metastatic and nonmetastatic thyroid tumors. In the study overall: For malignant and benign thyroid patients, tumor or nodule tissue and blood were the sources whose repertoires were compared. Study-level points and caveats: The study reportedly found significantly higher TCR beta diversity in malignant thyroid tumors than benign nodules, in blood and tumor.

Patients underwent thyroid surgery, and none had received any treatment before it. This clone was observed a handful of times. Antigen: not known. As processed by the authors: In papillary thyroid cancer, a distant-metastasis classifier was built using CDR3 differences across clinicopathological groups. TCRdb recomputed clones from the PCR reads via MiXCR. The V and J calls reflect TCRdb's pipeline rather than the authors' work. The sample yields fewer than 70,000 clones, 30% seen once. V dropped 2 bases and J dropped 10 bases, with 19 bases sitting between them. Germline V CDR1 and CDR2: MDHEN, SYDVKM. The CDR3 covers 15 residues.

The specimen sequenced was blood. The TCR originated in a female donor with papillary thyroid cancer or a benign thyroid nodule (not recorded which). Some clones in this sample may be carry-over from other donors' samples. The chain couples TRBV28 to TRBJ2-3, with unresolved D. DNA for the CDR3: TGTGCCAGCAGTTTAACCGACCCGAGGCAAAAAGCGCAGTATTTT. Protein sequence: CASSLTDPRQKAQYF.